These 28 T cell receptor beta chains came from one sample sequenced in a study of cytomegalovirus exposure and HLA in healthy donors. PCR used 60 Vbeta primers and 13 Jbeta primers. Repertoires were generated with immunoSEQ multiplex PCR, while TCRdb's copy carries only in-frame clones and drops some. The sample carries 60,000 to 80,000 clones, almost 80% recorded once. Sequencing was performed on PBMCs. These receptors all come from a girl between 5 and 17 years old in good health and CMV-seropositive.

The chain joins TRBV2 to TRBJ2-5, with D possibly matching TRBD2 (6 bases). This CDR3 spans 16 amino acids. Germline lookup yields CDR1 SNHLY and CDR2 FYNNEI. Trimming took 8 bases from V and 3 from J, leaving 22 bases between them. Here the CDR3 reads CASVSPPSAGKETQYF. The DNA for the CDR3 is TGTGCCAGCGTTAGTCCTCCCAGCGCGGGGAAAGAGACCCAGTACTTC.

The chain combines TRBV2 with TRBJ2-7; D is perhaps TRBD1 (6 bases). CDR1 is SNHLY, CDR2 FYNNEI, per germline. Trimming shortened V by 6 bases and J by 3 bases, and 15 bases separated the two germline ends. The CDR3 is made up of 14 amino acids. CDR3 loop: CASRVQGSIYEQYF. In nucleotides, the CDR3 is TGTGCCAGCAGAGTACAGGGATCTATCTACGAGCAGTACTTC.

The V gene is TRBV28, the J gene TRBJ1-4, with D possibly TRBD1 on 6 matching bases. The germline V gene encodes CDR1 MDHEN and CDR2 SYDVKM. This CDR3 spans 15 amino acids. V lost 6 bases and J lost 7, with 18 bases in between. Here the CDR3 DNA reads TGTGCCAGCAGCCCACAGGGATGGGGGAGTGAAAAACTGTTTTTT. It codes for CASSPQGWGSEKLFF.

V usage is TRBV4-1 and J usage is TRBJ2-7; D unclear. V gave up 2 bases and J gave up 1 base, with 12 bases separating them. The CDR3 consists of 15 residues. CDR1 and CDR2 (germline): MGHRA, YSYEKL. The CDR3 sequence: CASSQHDAISYEQYF. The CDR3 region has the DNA TGCGCCAGCAGCCAACACGATGCGATATCCTACGAGCAGTACTTC.

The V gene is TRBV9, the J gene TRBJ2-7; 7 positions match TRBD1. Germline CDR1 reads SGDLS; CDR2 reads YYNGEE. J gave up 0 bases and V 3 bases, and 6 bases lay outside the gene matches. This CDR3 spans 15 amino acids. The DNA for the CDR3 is TGTGCCAGCAGCGCTGGCCGGGACAGCTCCTACGAGCAGTACTTC. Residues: CASSAGRDSSYEQYF.

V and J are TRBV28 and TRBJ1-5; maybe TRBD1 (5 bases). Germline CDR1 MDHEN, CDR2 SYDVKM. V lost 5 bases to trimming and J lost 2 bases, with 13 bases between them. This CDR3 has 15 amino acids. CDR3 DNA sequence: TGTGCCAGCAGTGGTGGGAGGGGTCGCAATCAGCCCCAGCATTTT. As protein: CASSGGRGRNQPQHF. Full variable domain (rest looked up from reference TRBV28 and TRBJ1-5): DVKVTQSSRYLVKRTGEKVFLECVQDMDHENMFWYRQDPGLGLRLIYFSYDVKMKEKGDIPEGYSVSREKKERFSLILESASTNQTSMYLCASSGGRGRNQPQHFGDGTRLSIL.

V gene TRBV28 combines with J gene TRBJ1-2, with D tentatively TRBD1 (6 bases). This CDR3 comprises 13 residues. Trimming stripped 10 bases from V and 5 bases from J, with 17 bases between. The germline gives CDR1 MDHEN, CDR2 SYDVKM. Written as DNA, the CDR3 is TGTGCCACCCCCATGGGTAGGGGGTATGGCTACACCTTC. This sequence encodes CATPMGRGYGYTF.

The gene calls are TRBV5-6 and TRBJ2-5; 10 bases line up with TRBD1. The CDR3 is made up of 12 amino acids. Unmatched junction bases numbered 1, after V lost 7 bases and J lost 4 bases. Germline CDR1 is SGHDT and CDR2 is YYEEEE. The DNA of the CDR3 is TGTGCCAGCCGGGACAGGGGAGAGACCCAGTACTTC. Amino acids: CASRDRGETQYF.

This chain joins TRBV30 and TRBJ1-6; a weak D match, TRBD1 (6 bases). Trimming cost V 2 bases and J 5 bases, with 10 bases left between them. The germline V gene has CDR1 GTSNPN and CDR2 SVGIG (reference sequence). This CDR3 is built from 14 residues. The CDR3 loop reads CAWSRTANNSPLHF. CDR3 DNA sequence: TGTGCCTGGAGTAGGACAGCTAATAATTCACCCCTCCACTTT.

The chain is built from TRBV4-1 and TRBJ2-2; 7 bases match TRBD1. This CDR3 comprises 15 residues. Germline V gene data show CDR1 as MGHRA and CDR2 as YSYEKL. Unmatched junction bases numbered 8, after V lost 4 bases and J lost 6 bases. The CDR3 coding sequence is TGCGCCAGCAGCCCAGGAGACAGGGACGCCGGGGAGCTGTTTTTT. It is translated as CASSPGDRDAGELFF.

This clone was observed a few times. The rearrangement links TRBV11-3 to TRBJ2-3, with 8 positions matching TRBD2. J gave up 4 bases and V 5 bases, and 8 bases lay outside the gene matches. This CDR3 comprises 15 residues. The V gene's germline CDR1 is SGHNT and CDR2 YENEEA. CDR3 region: CASSARSGLADTQYF. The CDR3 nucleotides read TGTGCCAGCAGCGCTCGGTCGGGACTAGCAGATACGCAGTATTTT.

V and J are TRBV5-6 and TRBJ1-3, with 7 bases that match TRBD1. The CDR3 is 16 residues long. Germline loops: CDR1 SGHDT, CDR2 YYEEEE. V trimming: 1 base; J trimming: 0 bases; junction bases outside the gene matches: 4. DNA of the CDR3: TGTGCCAGCAGCTTGACAGGGGCATCCTCTGGAAACACCATATATTTT. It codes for CASSLTGASSGNTIYF.

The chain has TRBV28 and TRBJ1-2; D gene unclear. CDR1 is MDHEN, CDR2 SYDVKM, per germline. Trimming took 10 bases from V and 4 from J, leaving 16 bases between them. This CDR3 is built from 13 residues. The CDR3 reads CATTGSDRYGYTF. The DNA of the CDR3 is TGTGCCACCACCGGGTCTGACCGCTATGGCTACACCTTC.

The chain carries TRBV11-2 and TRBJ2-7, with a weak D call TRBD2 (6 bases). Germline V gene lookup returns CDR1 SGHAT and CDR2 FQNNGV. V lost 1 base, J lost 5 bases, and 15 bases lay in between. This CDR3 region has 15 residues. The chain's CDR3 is CASSLGGDSVHEQYF. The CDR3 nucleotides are TGTGCCAGCAGCTTAGGGGGGGACTCGGTTCACGAGCAGTACTTC.

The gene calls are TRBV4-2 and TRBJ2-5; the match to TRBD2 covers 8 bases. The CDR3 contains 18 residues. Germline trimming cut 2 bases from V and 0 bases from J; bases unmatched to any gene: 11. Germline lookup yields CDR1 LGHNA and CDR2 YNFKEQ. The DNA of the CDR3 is TGTGCCAGCAGCCAATGGAGCGGGGGCCTACTCGACCAAGAGACCCAGTACTTC. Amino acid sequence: CASSQWSGGLLDQETQYF.

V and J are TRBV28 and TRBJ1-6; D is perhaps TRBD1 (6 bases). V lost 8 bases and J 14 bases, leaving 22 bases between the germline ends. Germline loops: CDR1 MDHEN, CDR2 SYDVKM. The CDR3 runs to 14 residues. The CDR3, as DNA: TGTGCCAGCGGCCGGACTTACAGGGCCTCAGCCCTCCACTTT. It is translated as CASGRTYRASALHF.

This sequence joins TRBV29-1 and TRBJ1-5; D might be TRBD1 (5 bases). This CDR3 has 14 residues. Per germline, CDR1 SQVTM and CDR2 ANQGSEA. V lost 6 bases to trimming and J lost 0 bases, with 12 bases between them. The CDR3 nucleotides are TGCAGCGTGGCGGGGCATTATAGCAATCAGCCCCAGCATTTT. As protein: CSVAGHYSNQPQHF.

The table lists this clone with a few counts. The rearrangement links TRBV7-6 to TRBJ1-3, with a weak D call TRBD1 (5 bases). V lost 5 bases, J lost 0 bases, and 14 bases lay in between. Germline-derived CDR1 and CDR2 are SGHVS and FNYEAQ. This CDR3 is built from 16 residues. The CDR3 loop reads CASSRQPYPSGNTIYF. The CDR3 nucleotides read TGTGCCAGCAGCCGACAGCCATACCCCTCTGGAAACACCATATATTTT.

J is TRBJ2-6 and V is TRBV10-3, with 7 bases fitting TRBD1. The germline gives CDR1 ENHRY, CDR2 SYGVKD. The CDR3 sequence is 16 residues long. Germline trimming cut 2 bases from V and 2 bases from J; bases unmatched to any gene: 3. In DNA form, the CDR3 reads TGTGCCATCAGTGAGACCGACAGGGCTGGGGCCAACGTCCTGACTTTC. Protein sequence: CAISETDRAGANVLTF.

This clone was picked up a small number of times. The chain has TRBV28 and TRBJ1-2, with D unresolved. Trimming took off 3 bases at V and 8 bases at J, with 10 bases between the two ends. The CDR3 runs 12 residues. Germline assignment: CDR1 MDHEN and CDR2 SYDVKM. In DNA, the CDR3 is TGTGCCAGCAGTTTGGATGAGGGCGGCTACACCTTC. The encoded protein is CASSLDEGGYTF.

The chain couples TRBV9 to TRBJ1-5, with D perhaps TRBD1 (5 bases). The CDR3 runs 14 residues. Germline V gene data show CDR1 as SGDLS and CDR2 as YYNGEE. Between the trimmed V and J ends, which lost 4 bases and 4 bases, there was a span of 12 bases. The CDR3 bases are TGTGCCAGCAGCCCCTGGGGGGGGAATCAGCCCCAGCATTTT. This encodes CASSPWGGNQPQHF.

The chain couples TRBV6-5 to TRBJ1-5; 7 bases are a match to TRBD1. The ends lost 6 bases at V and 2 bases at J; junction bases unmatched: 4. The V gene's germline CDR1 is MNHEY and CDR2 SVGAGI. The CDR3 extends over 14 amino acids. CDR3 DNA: TGTGCCAGCAGAACAGGGGTCGGCAATCAGCCCCAGCATTTT. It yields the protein CASRTGVGNQPQHF.

Here the CDR3 reads CAWMMHGAFF. In nucleotides, the CDR3 is TGTGCCTGGATGATGCACGGGGCTTTCTTT. The chain has TRBV30 and TRBJ1-1; D uncertain. This CDR3 spans 10 amino acids. Germline V gene data show CDR1 as GTSNPN and CDR2 as SVGIG (reference sequence). The V and J ends lost 4 bases and 11 bases respectively, with 11 bases between them. The full variable domain, in which reference TRBV30 and TRBJ1-1 provide the parts outside the CDR3, is SQTIHQWPATLVQPVGSPLSLECTVEGTSNPNLYWYRQAAGRGLQLLFYSVGIGQISSEVPQNLSASRPQDRQFILSSKKLLLSDSGFYLCAWMMHGAFFGQGTRLTVV.

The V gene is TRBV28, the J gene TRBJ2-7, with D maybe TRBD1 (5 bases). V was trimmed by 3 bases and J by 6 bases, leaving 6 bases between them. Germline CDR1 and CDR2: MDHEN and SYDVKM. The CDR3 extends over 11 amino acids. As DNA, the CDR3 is TGTGCCAGCAGTTTTAGGGGCGAGCAGTACTTC. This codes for CASSFRGEQYF.

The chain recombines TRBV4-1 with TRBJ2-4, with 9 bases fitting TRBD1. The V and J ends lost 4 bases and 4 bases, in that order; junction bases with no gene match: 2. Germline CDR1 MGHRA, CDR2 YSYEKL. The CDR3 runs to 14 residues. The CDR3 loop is CASSRGQGKNIQYF. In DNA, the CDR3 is TGCGCCAGCAGCCGAGGACAGGGGAAAAACATTCAGTACTTC.

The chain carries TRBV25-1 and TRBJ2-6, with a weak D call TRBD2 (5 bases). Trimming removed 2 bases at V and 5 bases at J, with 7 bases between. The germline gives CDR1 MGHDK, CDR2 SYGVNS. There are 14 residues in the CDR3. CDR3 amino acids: CASSEPGRANVLTF. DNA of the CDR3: TGTGCCAGCAGTGAACCGGGGAGGGCCAACGTCCTGACTTTC.

The CDR3 region is CASRRGQGEKLFF. The DNA of the CDR3 is TGTGCCAGTAGAAGGGGGCAGGGTGAAAAACTGTTTTTT. The rearrangement joins TRBV19 to TRBJ1-4, with TRBD1 matching over 7 bases. This CDR3 has 13 residues. The V gene's germline CDR1 is LNHDA and CDR2 SQIVND (reference sequence). V lost 6 bases, J lost 7 bases, and 5 bases stayed unmatched.

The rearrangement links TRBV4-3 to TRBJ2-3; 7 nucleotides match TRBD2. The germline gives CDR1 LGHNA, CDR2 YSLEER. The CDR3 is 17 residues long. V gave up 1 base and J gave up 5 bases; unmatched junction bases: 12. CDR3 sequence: CASSQALMTSPLDTQYF. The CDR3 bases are TGCGCCAGCAGCCAAGCCTTGATGACTAGCCCCCTAGATACGCAGTATTTT.